A single sample is the source of the 30 T cell receptor beta chains below, sequenced in a study of beta chain features in type 1 diabetes. The isolated RNA, all of it, was reverse transcribed, so expressed TCRB transcripts were what got sequenced. TCRdb's table, derived via immunoSEQ multiplex PCR, lists solely in-frame clones and lacks some. The sample holds under 350,000 clones, approximately 8% seen once. The material sequenced was central memory CD4+ T cells from blood. These receptors all stem from a young woman in good health.

The rearrangement joins TRBV4-1 to TRBJ1-2; D is unresolved. Between the trimmed V and J ends, which lost 5 bases and 8 bases, there was a span of 18 bases. This CDR3 region has 14 residues. The germline gives CDR1 MGHRA, CDR2 YSYEKL. In DNA, the CDR3 is TGCGCCAGCAGCGAAGCGGGGAGGCGGATGGGCTACACCTTC. It is translated as CASSEAGRRMGYTF.

This clone was counted a few times. A read error is the likely source, as a far larger clone sits one nucleotide away. The chain carries TRBV30 and TRBJ2-4, with D perhaps being TRBD1 or TRBD2 (5 bases each). CDR1 and CDR2 (germline): GTSNPN, SVGIG (reference sequence). Between the trimmed V and J ends, which lost 3 bases and 1 base, there was a span of 10 bases. The CDR3 is made up of 14 amino acids. CDR3 residues: CAWRGVEAKNIQYF. CDR3 bases: TGTGCCTGGAGGGGGGTGGAGGCCAAAAACATTCAGTACTTC.

This clone was counted between two and nine times. The chain combines TRBV7-9 with TRBJ2-3, with 8 bases that match TRBD2. There are 16 residues in the CDR3. CDR1 is SEHNR, CDR2 FQNEAQ, per germline (reference sequence). J lost 5 bases, V lost 2 bases, and 9 bases had no gene match. The CDR3 region has the DNA TGTGCCAGCAGCTTAATCCAGAGGAGCGGGGGAGATACGCAGTATTTT. It specifies CASSLIQRSGGDTQYF. The whole variable domain, filled in from reference TRBV7-9 and TRBJ2-3, reads DTGVSQNPRHKITKRGQNVTFRCDPISEHNRLYWYRQTLGQGPEFLTYFQNEAQLEKSRLLSDRFSAERPKGSFSTLEIQRTEQGDSAMYLCASSLIQRSGGDTQYFGPGTRLTVL.

This clone turned up a few times. The J gene is TRBJ2-1, the V gene TRBV29-1, with D possibly matching TRBD2 (7 bases). The length of the CDR3 is 15 residues. CDR1 is SQVTM, CDR2 ANQGSEA, per germline. Trimming took 1 base from V and 4 from J, leaving 14 bases between them. As DNA, the CDR3 is TGCAGCGTTGAAGCGGGGAGGGGGTTTTACAATGAGCAGTTCTTC. It codes for CSVEAGRGFYNEQFF.

The gene calls are TRBV29-1 and TRBJ2-3; D unresolved. Germline CDR1 is SQVTM and CDR2 is ANQGSEA. The length of the CDR3 is 13 residues. V was clipped by 5 bases and J by 1 base, with 10 bases between them. The CDR3 sequence is CSVLSSGTDTQYF. The CDR3 region has the DNA TGCAGCGTTTTATCTTCGGGCACAGATACGCAGTATTTT.

This clone turned up a few times. The CDR3 region is CASSLQGPRGGSPLHF. As DNA, the CDR3 is TGTGCCAGCTCCCTCCAGGGGCCTCGAGGTGGTTCACCCCTCCACTTT. The rearrangement links TRBV18 to TRBJ1-6; possible D gene TRBD1, 6 bases. The V gene's germline CDR1 is KGHSH and CDR2 LQKENI. CDR3 length: 16 residues. Trimming left V 6 bases short and J 9 bases short, with 21 bases between.

The rearrangement joins TRBV11-1 to TRBJ2-3, with D unresolved. The V end was cut by 3 bases, the J end by 3 bases, with 7 bases between. Germline V gene lookup returns CDR1 SGHAT and CDR2 FQDESV (reference sequence). This CDR3 spans 13 amino acids. The CDR3 here is CASSFLLTDTQYF. Written as DNA, the CDR3 is TGTGCCAGCAGCTTCCTTCTTACAGATACGCAGTATTTT. The whole variable domain, remainder taken from reference TRBV11-1 and TRBJ2-3, is EAEVAQSPRYKITEKSQAVAFWCDPISGHATLYWYRQILGQGPELLVQFQDESVVDDSQLPKDRFSAERLKGVDSTLKIQPAELGDSAMYLCASSFLLTDTQYFGPGTRLTVL.

This sequence joins TRBV5-4 and TRBJ2-1; 13 bases agree with TRBD2. Germline CDR1 is SGHNT and CDR2 is YYREEE (reference sequence). The V and J ends lost 4 bases and 9 bases, in that order; junction bases with no gene match: 10. CDR3 length: 16 amino acids. CDR3 coding DNA: TGTGCCAGCAGCCCGACGACTAGCGGGAGGTTAGGTGAGCAGTTCTTC. The encoded protein is CASSPTTSGRLGEQFF.

This clone was detected a few times. The chain carries TRBV30 and TRBJ2-1; 11 nucleotides line up with TRBD2. Losses at the gene ends were 5 bases for V and 7 bases for J; bases not matched to a gene: 10. The germline V gene encodes CDR1 GTSNPN and CDR2 SVGIG (reference sequence). The CDR3 is made up of 15 amino acids. CDR3 sequence (DNA): TGTGCCTGGTTTCCGACTAGCGGGAAAAGGAATGAGCAGTTCTTC. Encoded protein: CAWFPTSGKRNEQFF.

The J gene is TRBJ2-7, the V gene TRBV2; TRBD2 is a possible D gene (6 bases). Germline V gives CDR1 SNHLY, CDR2 FYNNEI. The CDR3 spans 16 residues. Trimming left V 6 bases short and J 0 bases short, with 18 bases between. CDR3 region: CASSRRGRASSYEQYV. DNA for the CDR3: TGTGCCAGCAGCCGGAGGGGCAGGGCCTCCTCCTACGAGCAGTACGTC.

A note on this clone: Relative to the germline gene, one junction end is altered; a read error may explain this. This sequence joins TRBV5-1 and TRBJ1-1, with 8 positions matching TRBD1. Germline lookup yields CDR1 SGHRS and CDR2 YFSETQ. The CDR3 totals 12 residues. The chain's CDR3 is CASSLDRVEAFF. DNA for the CDR3: TGCGCCAGCAGTTTGGACAGGGTTGAAGCTTTCTTT.

This clone was seen a handful of times. This chain connects TRBV30 to TRBJ1-4; no definite D call. Trimming removed 4 bases at V and 0 bases at J, with 6 bases between. The germline V gene encodes CDR1 GTSNPN and CDR2 SVGIG (reference sequence). The CDR3 consists of 13 residues. The CDR3 is CAWNKATNEKLFF. CDR3 nucleotides: TGTGCCTGGAACAAGGCAACTAATGAAAAACTGTTTTTT.

This chain connects TRBV5-1 to TRBJ1-4; D not certain. Trimming cost V 7 bases and J 3 bases, with 13 bases left between them. The CDR3 spans 14 residues. CDR1 and CDR2 (germline): SGHRS, YFSETQ. The CDR3 region has the DNA TGCGCCAGCGGTCCGGGTGATGCTAATGAAAAACTGTTTTTT. Translation gives CASGPGDANEKLFF.

This chain links TRBV28 with TRBJ2-5, with 15 bases identical to TRBD2. The CDR3 totals 17 residues. Germline loops: CDR1 MDHEN, CDR2 SYDVKM. The ends lost 4 bases at V and 5 bases at J; junction bases unmatched: 8. For the CDR3, the DNA is TGTGCCAGCAGTTCCCGGACTAGCGGGGGGGCCGAGGAGACCCAGTACTTC. Translated, it gives CASSSRTSGGAEETQYF. The full variable domain, completed using reference TRBV28 and TRBJ2-5, is DVKVTQSSRYLVKRTGEKVFLECVQDMDHENMFWYRQDPGLGLRLIYFSYDVKMKEKGDIPEGYSVSREKKERFSLILESASTNQTSMYLCASSSRTSGGAEETQYFGPGTRLLVL.

The chain couples TRBV18 to TRBJ1-1, with D possibly matching TRBD1 (6 bases). Germline lookup yields CDR1 KGHSH and CDR2 LQKENI. There are 15 residues in the CDR3. With 2 bases removed from V and 1 base from J, the gap between germline ends came to 11 bases. The CDR3 DNA is TGTGCCAGCTCACCAAGGACAGCCGGGAACACTGAAGCTTTCTTT. Translating gives CASSPRTAGNTEAFF.

The genes are TRBV9 and TRBJ1-4; possibly TRBD1 for D (5 bases). Trimming stripped 10 bases from V and 7 bases from J, with 20 bases between. The CDR3 covers 14 residues. The germline CDR1 and CDR2 sequences are SGDLS and YYNGEE. CDR3 bases: TGTGCCTCCGAGCCCGGGGACGGGCTTGAAAAACTGTTTTTT. It encodes CASEPGDGLEKLFF.

This clone was observed a handful of times. This sequence joins TRBV2 and TRBJ1-6; D is perhaps TRBD1 (5 bases). The V and J ends lost 2 bases and 9 bases respectively, with 11 bases between them. This CDR3 comprises 14 residues. Germline V gives CDR1 SNHLY, CDR2 FYNNEI. The CDR3 region is CASSELGGGSPLHF. CDR3 DNA: TGTGCCAGCAGTGAACTCGGGGGAGGTTCACCCCTCCACTTT. Variable domain in full (rest from reference TRBV2 and TRBJ1-6): EPEVTQTPSHQVTQMGQEVILRCVPISNHLYFYWYRQILGQKVEFLVSFYNNEISEKSEIFDDQFSVERPDGSNFTLKIRSTKLEDSAMYFCASSELGGGSPLHFGNGTRLTVT.

This clone was observed a few times. This chain uses TRBV19 with TRBJ1-1; weak D call: TRBD1 (6 bases). The CDR3 is 13 residues long. Germline CDR1 and CDR2: LNHDA and SQIVND (reference sequence). Trimming pared 8 bases from V and 1 base from J, leaving 11 bases between. The CDR3 reads CASYRVGNTEAFF. CDR3 nucleotides: TGTGCCAGTTACAGGGTTGGGAACACTGAAGCTTTCTTT. The whole variable domain, remainder taken from reference TRBV19 and TRBJ1-1, is DGGITQSPKYLFRKEGQNVTLSCEQNLNHDAMYWYRQDPGQGLRLIYYSQIVNDFQKGDIAEGYSVSREKKESFPLTVTSAQKNPTAFYLCASYRVGNTEAFFGQGTRLTVV.

CDR3 nucleotide sequence: TGCGCCAGCAGCCTAAGCCCAAGCCTTACAGGGACTGGAAACACCATATATTTT. Its protein is CASSLSPSLTGTGNTIYF. V gene TRBV4-3 combines with J gene TRBJ1-3; tentative D call: TRBD1 (6 bases). This CDR3 spans 18 amino acids. V lost 4 bases to trimming and J lost 2 bases, with 21 bases between them. Per germline, CDR1 LGHNA and CDR2 YSLEER.

In DNA form, the CDR3 reads TGTGCCAGCAGTTTAGCTGACGCGACTCCGAGTGGCTACACCTTC. Translation gives CASSLADATPSGYTF. This chain connects TRBV27 to TRBJ1-2; D remains unclear. The V and J ends lost 2 bases and 7 bases respectively, with 17 bases between them. The CDR3 runs to 15 residues. The germline V gene encodes CDR1 MNHEY and CDR2 SMNVEV (reference sequence).

The rearrangement joins TRBV29-1 to TRBJ1-5, with 9 nucleotides matching TRBD1. The CDR3 is 18 amino acids. V was clipped by 3 bases and J by 0 bases; unmatched bases: 12. The germline gives CDR1 SQVTM, CDR2 ANQGSEA. The CDR3 DNA is TGCAGCGTTGAGGGGAGGGGGACAGGGAGCCATAGCAATCAGCCCCAGCATTTT. Translation gives CSVEGRGTGSHSNQPQHF.

The gene calls are TRBV27 and TRBJ2-1; 7 positions match TRBD2. Germline assignment: CDR1 MNHEY and CDR2 SMNVEV (reference sequence). V trimming: 3 bases; J trimming: 0 bases; junction bases outside the gene matches: 8. CDR3 length: 17 residues. The CDR3 nucleotides are TGTGCCAGCAGTTTTAAGAGGGGAGGGAGCTCCTACAATGAGCAGTTCTTC. Its protein product is CASSFKRGGSSYNEQFF.

This chain uses TRBV6-1 with TRBJ2-1; 16 bases match TRBD2. Germline V gives CDR1 MNHNS, CDR2 SASEGT. The CDR3 has 14 amino acids. The V gene end was trimmed by 3 bases and the J gene end by 15 bases; junction bases not matched to a gene: 5. Here the CDR3 DNA reads TGTGCCAGCAGTGAGGGACTAGCGGGGGGGTGGCCGTTCTTC. Encoded protein: CASSEGLAGGWPFF.

The CDR3 sequence is CASSQDLPGLGETQYF. CDR3 nucleotides: TGCGCCAGCAGCCAAGATCTTCCGGGCCTGGGAGAGACCCAGTACTTC. The chain carries TRBV4-3 and TRBJ2-5; unclear D gene. The CDR3 is made up of 16 amino acids. V lost 0 bases, J lost 4 bases, and 15 bases lay in between. The germline gives CDR1 LGHNA, CDR2 YSLEER.

The sample holds a few counts of this clone. This rearrangement joins TRBV7-2 to TRBJ2-1, with D possibly matching TRBD1 (5 bases). This CDR3 has 15 amino acids. The germline CDR1 and CDR2 sequences are SGHTA and FQGNSA. V lost 2 bases and J lost 8, with 16 bases in between. The CDR3 sequence is CASSLNRLSGDEQFF. The CDR3 nucleotides read TGTGCCAGCAGCTTAAACAGGTTATCCGGCGATGAGCAGTTCTTC.

The J gene is TRBJ2-3, the V gene TRBV7-2; a weak D match, TRBD2 (5 bases). CDR1 SGHTA and CDR2 FQGNSA come from the germline V gene. The CDR3 length is 15 residues. The ends were cut back, 5 bases at V and 2 bases at J, with 14 bases in the middle. DNA of the CDR3: TGTGCCAGCAGCCGAGGGTACGGAAACACAGATACGCAGTATTTT. Encoded protein: CASSRGYGNTDTQYF.

Many counts were recorded for this clone. The chain couples TRBV7-9 to TRBJ2-1; D is unresolved. Germline CDR1 reads SEHNR; CDR2 reads FQNEAQ (reference sequence). V was shortened by 7 bases and J by 5 bases, with 6 bases between the two germline ends. The CDR3 extends over 11 amino acids. CDR3 loop: CASTAHNEQFF. The CDR3 coding sequence is TGTGCCAGCACCGCCCACAATGAGCAGTTCTTC.

The table lists this clone with a few counts. The chain employs TRBV27 and TRBJ2-1; 9 nucleotides align to TRBD2. The length of the CDR3 is 15 residues. V was pared by 5 bases and J by 7 bases, with 9 bases of the junction left unmatched. Per the germline V gene, CDR1 is MNHEY and CDR2 is SMNVEV (reference sequence). The CDR3 DNA is TGTGCCAGCAGTGGGCCGGGACTAGCCGGTAATGAGCAGTTCTTC. It specifies CASSGPGLAGNEQFF.

The chain carries TRBV4-2 and TRBJ1-2; no clear D gene. This CDR3 contains 13 residues. Germline CDR1 and CDR2: LGHNA and YNFKEQ. V lost 4 bases to trimming and J lost 8 bases, with 14 bases between them. Here the CDR3 reads CASSLTYSRGYTF. The CDR3 DNA sequence: TGTGCCAGCAGCCTGACGTACAGCCGAGGCTACACCTTC.

There are a few counts of this clone. The same CDR3 can be traced to other DNA sequences in this sample. The V call is TRBV6-5, the J call TRBJ2-1; TRBD1 might be the D (5 bases). Germline V CDR1 and CDR2: MNHEY, SVGAGI. V was trimmed by 8 bases and J by 3 bases, leaving 8 bases between them. This CDR3 has 12 amino acids. The CDR3 DNA follows: TGTGCCAGCCAAAGGGGCTACAATGAGCAGTTCTTC. Residues: CASQRGYNEQFF.